The 10 T cell receptor beta chains reported below all come from one sample, sequenced in a study of STAT5B mutations in CD4+ large granular lymphocyte leukemia. Produced via immunoSEQ multiplex PCR; TCRdb's table is partial and in-frame only. The top ten clones hold 0.4% to 0.5% of a sample with tens of thousands of clones, 70% to 80% of them seen once. Sample: CD4+ T cells from blood buffy coats. The receptors come from a human donor in good health.

There are a few counts of this clone. The chain has TRBV7-8 and TRBJ1-5; TRBD1 aligns across 11 bases. The CDR3 is 17 residues long. Germline assignment: CDR1 SGHVS and CDR2 FQNEAQ. V lost 8 bases, J lost 2 bases, and 11 bases stayed unmatched. This chain's CDR3 is CASSRDRGIHGNQPQHF. For the CDR3, the DNA is TGTGCCAGCTCCCGGGACAGGGGGATTCACGGCAATCAGCCCCAGCATTTT.

V gene TRBV7-6 combines with J gene TRBJ2-7; D not resolved. This CDR3 region has 16 residues. Deletions cut 0 bases from V and 3 bases from J, with 15 bases between. CDR1 SGHVS and CDR2 FNYEAQ come from the germline V gene. For the CDR3, the DNA is TGTGCCAGCAGCTTAGCGAGAAACAGACCCGACTACGAGCAGTACTTC. It codes for CASSLARNRPDYEQYF.

This clone turned up a few times. CDR3 in DNA: TGTGCCAGCAGTGAAAGGGGGGAGCTGTTTTTT. Its protein product is CASSERGELFF. The chain uses TRBV6-6 and TRBJ2-2; no clear D. Trimming shortened V by 5 bases and J by 8 bases, and 6 bases separated the two germline ends. The CDR3 has 11 amino acids. Germline lookup yields CDR1 MNHNY and CDR2 SVGAGI (reference sequence).

The J gene is TRBJ1-5, the V gene TRBV27, with TRBD1 matching 10 bases. The CDR3 contains 18 residues. After removal of 3 bases from V and 4 bases from J, the junction contained 12 bases not matched to a gene. The germline CDR1 and CDR2 sequences are MNHEY and SMNVEV (reference sequence). For the CDR3, the DNA is TGTGCCAGCAGTTTGCGGGGTGGAGGGACAGGGGTGAATCAGCCCCAGCATTTT. Translated, it gives CASSLRGGGTGVNQPQHF.

J is TRBJ2-1 and V is TRBV7-8; the match to TRBD2 covers 9 bases. Germline V gene sequence: CDR1 SGHVS, CDR2 FQNEAQ. This CDR3 has 16 amino acids. V dropped 4 bases and J dropped 0; count of bases not matched to a gene: 4. The CDR3 region is CASSSSSGGSYNEQFF. The CDR3, as DNA: TGTGCCAGCAGCTCAAGTAGCGGGGGCTCCTACAATGAGCAGTTCTTC.

V usage is TRBV4-2 and J usage is TRBJ2-5; TRBD2 is a possible D gene (5 bases). The J call may not be correct, given that the DNA end is closer to TRBJ2-7. There are 15 residues in the CDR3. From germline, CDR1 is LGHNA and CDR2 YNFKEQ. The CDR3: CASSQAHGEGYEQYF. The CDR3 DNA reads as TGTGCCAGCAGCCAAGCCCACGGGGAAGGGTACGAGCAGTACTTC.

V gene TRBV30 combines with J gene TRBJ2-3; 11 nucleotides agree with TRBD2. V lost 4 bases to trimming and J lost 14 bases; unmatched junction nucleotides: 11. The CDR3 contains 13 residues. Germline CDR1 reads GTSNPN; CDR2 reads SVGIG (reference sequence). The CDR3 region is CAWNKLAGGHLYF. The CDR3 DNA follows: TGTGCCTGGAATAAGCTAGCGGGAGGCCATTTGTATTTT.

J is TRBJ2-3 and V is TRBV6-1, with D uncertain. The CDR3 runs to 17 residues. The germline V gene has CDR1 MNHNS and CDR2 SASEGT. The germline V and J ends were trimmed by 2 bases and 0 bases, with 15 bases remaining between them. The CDR3 is CASSESPSLSSTDTQYF. As DNA, the CDR3 is TGTGCCAGCAGTGAATCTCCCAGCCTCTCGAGCACAGATACGCAGTATTTT.

V gene TRBV28 combines with J gene TRBJ2-7; 12 nucleotides agree with TRBD2. The V gene end was trimmed by 4 bases and the J gene end by 6 bases; junction bases not matched to a gene: 4. The germline V gene has CDR1 MDHEN and CDR2 SYDVKM. There are 14 residues in the CDR3. The CDR3 here is CASSYSSGRGEQYF. Written as DNA, the CDR3 is TGTGCCAGCAGTTACTCTAGCGGGAGGGGCGAGCAGTACTTC.

The chain employs TRBV30 and TRBJ1-3, with TRBD1 matching 7 bases. The V gene's germline CDR1 is GTSNPN and CDR2 SVGIG (reference sequence). The trim removed 0 bases at V and 1 base at J, leaving 18 bases unmatched. This CDR3 comprises 20 residues. CDR3 region: CAWSVLRQGLNPESGNTIYF. In nucleotides, the CDR3 is TGTGCCTGGAGTGTACTAAGACAGGGACTGAACCCCGAATCTGGAAACACCATATATTTT.